One and the same sample provided the 22 T cell receptor beta chains below, sequenced in a study of cytomegalovirus exposure and HLA in healthy donors. The PCR made use of 60 Vbeta and 13 Jbeta primers. Measured with immunoSEQ multiplex PCR; TCRdb has only the in-frame clones, and not every one. Found here are 150,000 to 200,000 clones, 84% of them singletons; the top ten hold 4.5% to 5.5%. The specimen sequenced was PBMCs. The receptors stem from a girl aged 5-17 years in good health and CMV-seropositive.

This clone was picked up one time. The gene calls are TRBV27 and TRBJ1-1; 9 bases are a match to TRBD1. V shed 5 bases, J shed 3 bases, and the junction held 4 bases outside the gene matches. Germline V CDR1 and CDR2: MNHEY, SMNVEV (reference sequence). There are 14 residues in the CDR3. The CDR3 protein is CASSLGTGYTEAFF. CDR3 nucleotide sequence: TGTGCCAGCAGTCTTGGGACAGGGTACACTGAAGCTTTCTTT.

The CDR3, as DNA: TGTGCCAGCAGTGCGAGGGACAGGGGAGGGCACGAGCAGTACTTC. Residues: CASSARDRGGHEQYF. The chain links TRBV6-6 to TRBJ2-7, with 10 bases fitting TRBD1. Germline V gene lookup returns CDR1 MNHNY and CDR2 SVGAGI (reference sequence). The V and J ends lost 5 bases and 5 bases, in that order; junction bases with no gene match: 9. The CDR3 contains 15 residues.

This sequence joins TRBV9 and TRBJ2-5; D is unclear. This CDR3 is 13 amino acids long. Germline CDR1 and CDR2: SGDLS and YYNGEE. Trimming took off 0 bases at V and 5 bases at J, with 8 bases between the two ends. Here the CDR3 DNA reads TGTGCCAGCAGCGTAGGTGTGAGCGAGACCCAGTACTTC. Translating gives CASSVGVSETQYF. The variable domain in full, with the rest retrieved from reference TRBV9 and TRBJ2-5, is DSGVTQTPKHLITATGQRVTLRCSPRSGDLSVYWYQQSLDQGLQFLIQYYNGEERAKGNILERFSAQQFPDLHSELNLSSLELGDSALYFCASSVGVSETQYFGPGTRLLVL.

As to this clone: Different DNA sequences within this sample yield the same CDR3. V gene TRBV27 combines with J gene TRBJ1-2; no reliable D call. Trimming took off 0 bases at V and 4 bases at J, with 6 bases between the two ends. This CDR3 has 13 residues. The V gene's germline CDR1 is MNHEY and CDR2 SMNVEV (reference sequence). CDR3 residues: CASSLSGGYGYTF. As DNA, the CDR3 is TGTGCCAGCAGTTTATCGGGAGGCTATGGCTACACCTTC.

The chain couples TRBV6-5 to TRBJ2-7, with 9 nucleotides matching TRBD1. The germline V gene encodes CDR1 MNHEY and CDR2 SVGAGI. The CDR3 spans 14 residues. The trim removed 5 bases at V and 3 bases at J, leaving 5 bases unmatched. The CDR3: CASSPRDRDYEQYF. CDR3 DNA: TGTGCCAGCAGTCCCCGGGACAGGGACTACGAGCAGTACTTC.

The V and J genes are TRBV30 and TRBJ2-1, with 8 bases fitting TRBD1. Trimming cost V 1 base and J 0 bases; bases outside gene matches: 2. Germline-derived CDR1 and CDR2 are GTSNPN and SVGIG (reference sequence). This CDR3 is built from 15 residues. CDR3 nucleotides: TGTGCCTGGAGTGACACAGGGGGCTCCTACAATGAGCAGTTCTTC. This encodes CAWSDTGGSYNEQFF.

The chain joins TRBV12-2 to TRBJ1-6; TRBD1, the table's D call, lacks a check against the DNA. TRBV12-2 is deemed a pseudogene. The CDR3 length is 18 residues. The CDR3 nucleotides are TGTGCAAGTCCTTTAAGACAGGGGCGTAGCTCCTATAATTCACCCCTCCACTTT. This translates into CASPLRQGRSSYNSPLHF.

This sequence joins TRBV5-8 and TRBJ2-7; D gene ambiguous. Trimming left V 4 bases short and J 0 bases short, with 8 bases between. This CDR3 has 13 amino acids. The germline gives CDR1 SGHTS, CDR2 YDEGEE. In DNA form, the CDR3 reads TGTGCCAGCAGCGCACACCACTCCTACGAGCAGTACTTC. The encoded protein is CASSAHHSYEQYF.

This sequence joins TRBV4-1 and TRBJ1-1; no firm D call. The V gene lost 0 bases and the J gene lost 3 bases, with 11 bases spanning the gap. Germline-derived CDR1 and CDR2 are MGHRA and YSYEKL. This CDR3 is 15 amino acids long. CDR3 nucleotides: TGCGCCAGCAGCCAAGAATGGCCAGGATACACTGAAGCTTTCTTT. This encodes CASSQEWPGYTEAFF.

This rearrangement joins TRBV27 to TRBJ2-1; perhaps TRBD2 as D (5 bases). V dropped 3 bases and J dropped 3 bases, with 9 bases sitting between them. Looked up from germline, CDR1 is MNHEY and CDR2 is SMNVEV (reference sequence). The CDR3 runs to 14 residues. This chain's CDR3 is CASSFLGGYNEQFF. CDR3 DNA sequence: TGTGCCAGCAGTTTTCTCGGAGGCTACAATGAGCAGTTCTTC.

The chain is built from TRBV6-5 and TRBJ1-6; TRBD1 agrees at 7 bases. CDR1 and CDR2 from the germline V gene are MNHEY and SVGAGI. This CDR3 has 15 residues. V lost 10 bases, J lost 7 bases, and 13 bases stayed unmatched. In nucleotides, the CDR3 is TGTGCCACCCCAGATTTGACAGGGACAAATTCACCCCTCCACTTT. Protein product: CATPDLTGTNSPLHF.

The chain joins TRBV25-1 to TRBJ1-1; 10 bases agree with TRBD1. The CDR3 extends over 17 amino acids. Germline V gives CDR1 MGHDK, CDR2 SYGVNS. The V segment lost 4 bases and the J segment 5 bases; nucleotides outside the gene matches: 13. The CDR3 here is CASSGGGQGTKGTEAFF. In nucleotides, the CDR3 is TGTGCCAGCAGTGGGGGGGGACAGGGGACCAAGGGGACTGAAGCTTTCTTT.

The chain employs TRBV18 and TRBJ1-2, with 8 bases that match TRBD1. This CDR3 region has 14 residues. The J segment lost 4 bases and the V segment lost 3 bases, leaving 4 bases of the junction unmatched. Germline V gives CDR1 KGHSH, CDR2 LQKENI. The CDR3, as DNA: TGTGCCAGCTCACCGGGAACAGGGGGCTATGGCTACACCTTC. It translates to CASSPGTGGYGYTF.

The rearrangement uses TRBV27 and TRBJ1-1; 10 bases are a match to TRBD1. V trimming: 4 bases; J trimming: 1 base; junction bases outside the gene matches: 9. This CDR3 spans 17 amino acids. The germline CDR1 and CDR2 sequences are MNHEY and SMNVEV (reference sequence). The CDR3: CASSSRQGQGSNTEAFF. CDR3 coding DNA: TGTGCCAGCAGTTCCCGCCAGGGACAGGGGTCGAACACTGAAGCTTTCTTT.

The chain carries TRBV18 and TRBJ2-5, with TRBD2 matching over 10 bases. The CDR3 extends over 15 amino acids. Germline CDR1 and CDR2: KGHSH and LQKENI. The junction had 9 bases not matched to a gene; V was cut back by 5 bases and J by 6 bases. CDR3 in amino acids: CASSISGGSRKTQYF. CDR3 nucleotide sequence: TGTGCCAGCTCAATTAGCGGGGGGTCAAGGAAGACCCAGTACTTC. Using reference TRBV18 and TRBJ2-5 for the parts outside the CDR3, the full variable domain is NAGVMQNPRHLVRRRGQEARLRCSPMKGHSHVYWYRQLPEEGLKFMVYLQKENIIDESGMPKERFSAEFPKEGPSILRIQQVVRGDSAAYFCASSISGGSRKTQYFGPGTRLLVL.

Points on this clone: This same CDR3 is encoded by further DNA sequences in the sample. J is TRBJ1-1 and V is TRBV19; 7 positions agree with TRBD1. Germline CDR1 and CDR2: LNHDA and SQIVND (reference sequence). The CDR3 runs 14 residues. V was clipped by 6 bases and J by 2 bases; unmatched bases: 6. The CDR3: CASSIGTANTEAFF. In DNA form, the CDR3 reads TGTGCCAGTAGCATCGGGACAGCCAACACTGAAGCTTTCTTT.

This chain links TRBV6-1 with TRBJ2-5; perhaps TRBD1 as D (5 bases). V lost 3 bases, J lost 4 bases, and 15 bases lay in between. Germline V gene data show CDR1 as MNHNS and CDR2 as SASEGT. The CDR3 contains 15 residues. The CDR3: CASSDRGNIPETQYF. The CDR3 DNA reads TGTGCCAGCAGTGATAGGGGCAATATTCCAGAGACCCAGTACTTC.

This clone was observed a few times. This rearrangement joins TRBV5-1 to TRBJ2-2; 11 bases align to TRBD1. Germline CDR1 is SGHRS and CDR2 is YFSETQ. Unmatched junction bases numbered 6, after V lost 4 bases and J lost 4 bases. This CDR3 is built from 16 residues. CDR3 protein: CASSAGQGAITGELFF. The CDR3 nucleotides read TGCGCCAGCAGCGCCGGACAGGGGGCGATCACCGGGGAGCTGTTTTTT.

This clone was counted a few times. The chain recombines TRBV11-3 with TRBJ1-2, with 9 bases identical to TRBD1. This CDR3 has 12 residues. Germline CDR1 and CDR2: SGHNT and YENEEA. V dropped 5 bases and J dropped 8; count of bases not matched to a gene: 3. CDR3 loop: CASSQDRGGYTF. The CDR3 bases are TGTGCCAGCAGCCAGGACAGGGGAGGCTACACCTTC.

This chain links TRBV5-4 with TRBJ2-5; D is possibly TRBD1 (6 bases). V was shortened by 5 bases and J by 4 bases, with 15 bases between the two germline ends. In germline, CDR1 is SGHNT, CDR2 YYREEE (reference sequence). The CDR3 is made up of 14 amino acids. The CDR3, as DNA: TGTGCCAGCAGAGACAGGAACCGCGTAGAGACCCAGTACTTC. Protein product: CASRDRNRVETQYF. Full variable domain (outside the CDR3, taken from reference TRBV5-4 and TRBJ2-5): ETGVTQSPTHLIKTRGQQVTLRCSSQSGHNTVSWYQQALGQGPQFIFQYYREEENGRGNFPPRFSGLQFPNYSSELNVNALELDDSALYLCASRDRNRVETQYFGPGTRLLVL.

This sequence joins TRBV7-9 and TRBJ1-5; no definite D call. V was clipped by 0 bases and J by 0 bases, with 6 bases between them. This CDR3 has 15 residues. Germline V lookup: CDR1 SEHNR, CDR2 FQNEAQ (reference sequence). In DNA, the CDR3 is TGTGCCAGCAGCTTAGCCGCTAATAGCAATCAGCCCCAGCATTTT. Its translation: CASSLAANSNQPQHF.

About this clone: The sample contains more than one DNA sequence encoding this CDR3. V and J are TRBV11-2 and TRBJ2-5, with unresolved D. Germline CDR1 and CDR2: SGHAT and FQNNGV. This CDR3 has 12 amino acids. The V end was cut by 2 bases, the J end by 4 bases, with 5 bases between. The CDR3 sequence is CASSLIRETQYF. DNA of the CDR3: TGTGCCAGCAGCTTAATTAGAGAGACCCAGTACTTC.